This TCR beta chain was captured in a study of STAT3 mutations in large granular lymphocyte leukemia. Study as a whole: Over half of T-LGLL patients had one or more immunosuppressive regimens.

Each sample's TCRbeta library yielded on average about 41,000 productive templates. Data came from immunoSEQ multiplex PCR; TCRdb stores just in-frame clones and leaves some out. The repertoire holds tens of thousands of clones, with roughly 86% as singletons. Overall study findings and caveats: At least one immunodominant TCR beta clonotype appeared in every T-cell large granular lymphocyte leukemia patient. Persisting codominant clonotypes may have hidden a small pathogenic clone.

This clone was picked up one time. The antigen remains unidentified. The CDR3 sequence is 12 residues long. Trimming shortened V by 6 bases and J by 3 bases, and 7 bases separated the two germline ends. Germline lookup yields CDR1 MNHNY and CDR2 SVGAGI (reference sequence). This sequence originates from a man aged 55 to 69 with T-cell large granular lymphocyte leukemia. Some clones in this sample may be carry-over from other donors' samples. This chain links TRBV6-6 with TRBJ2-3; D is perhaps TRBD1 (5 bases). What was sequenced was peripheral blood mononuclear cells. In nucleotides, the CDR3 is TGTGCCAGCAGGGGGCCAACAGATACGCAGTATTTT. Residues: CASRGPTDTQYF.